This T cell receptor (beta chain) is from a study of blood T cell repertoires in COVID-19. For the study at large: COVID-19 samples, acute and convalescent, were from the United States, Italy and Spain. Sources were T cells, B-cell-depleted T cells, or PBMCs; the material itself was cDNA or gDNA.

Authors' methods: How many nucleated cells were present was estimated from reference gene primer amplification. Clones were sequenced by immunoSEQ multiplex PCR, and TCRdb holds only the in-frame ones, with some missing. V, J and clone size reflect that table, while D and trimming were determined from the DNA. The repertoire holds about 140,000 clones, with 75% to 90% as singletons. Trimming took 5 bases from V and 6 from J; bases not matched to a gene: 11. This CDR3 contains 15 residues. From germline, CDR1 is MGHRA and CDR2 YSYEKL. Sequenced input: peripheral blood. The sequence was collected from a human donor in a cohort sampled during active COVID-19. The rearrangement joins TRBV4-1 to TRBJ1-1, with 8 bases identical to TRBD1. CDR3 sequence reads: CASSSPTGGRAEAFF. Written as DNA, the CDR3 is TGCGCCAGCAGCTCCCCCACAGGGGGACGCGCTGAAGCTTTCTTT.